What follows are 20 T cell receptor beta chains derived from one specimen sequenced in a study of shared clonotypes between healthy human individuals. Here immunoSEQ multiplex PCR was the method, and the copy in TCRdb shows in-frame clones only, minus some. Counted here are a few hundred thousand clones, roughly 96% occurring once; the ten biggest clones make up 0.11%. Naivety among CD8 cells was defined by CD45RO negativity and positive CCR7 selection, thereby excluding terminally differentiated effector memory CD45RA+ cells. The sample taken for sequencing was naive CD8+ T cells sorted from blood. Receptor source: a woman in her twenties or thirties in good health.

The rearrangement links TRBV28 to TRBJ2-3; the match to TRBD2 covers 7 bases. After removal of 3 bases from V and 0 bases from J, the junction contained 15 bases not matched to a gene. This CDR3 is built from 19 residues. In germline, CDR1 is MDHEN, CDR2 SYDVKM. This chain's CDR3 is CASSFSPPASGPSTDTQYF. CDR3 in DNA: TGTGCCAGCAGTTTTTCCCCCCCCGCTAGCGGTCCTAGCACAGATACGCAGTATTTT. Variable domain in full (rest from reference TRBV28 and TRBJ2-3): DVKVTQSSRYLVKRTGEKVFLECVQDMDHENMFWYRQDPGLGLRLIYFSYDVKMKEKGDIPEGYSVSREKKERFSLILESASTNQTSMYLCASSFSPPASGPSTDTQYFGPGTRLTVL.

The DNA for the CDR3 is TGTGCCAGCAACTCACCCGGACAGGTATTTGGTGAAAAACTGTTTTTT. It codes for CASNSPGQVFGEKLFF. The rearrangement links TRBV2 to TRBJ1-4, with 7 nucleotides matching TRBD1. The germline CDR1 and CDR2 sequences are SNHLY and FYNNEI. Unmatched junction bases numbered 15, after V lost 7 bases and J lost 7 bases. The CDR3 is 16 amino acids. The full variable domain, completed using reference TRBV2 and TRBJ1-4, is EPEVTQTPSHQVTQMGQEVILRCVPISNHLYFYWYRQILGQKVEFLVSFYNNEISEKSEIFDDQFSVERPDGSNFTLKIRSTKLEDSAMYFCASNSPGQVFGEKLFFGSGTQLSVL.

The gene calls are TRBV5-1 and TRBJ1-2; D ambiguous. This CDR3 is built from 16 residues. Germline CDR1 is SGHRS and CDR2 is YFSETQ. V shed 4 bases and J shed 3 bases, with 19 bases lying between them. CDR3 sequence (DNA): TGCGCCAGCAGCCTGAACTTCGAGGGTCCTGACTATGGCTACACCTTC. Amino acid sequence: CASSLNFEGPDYGYTF.

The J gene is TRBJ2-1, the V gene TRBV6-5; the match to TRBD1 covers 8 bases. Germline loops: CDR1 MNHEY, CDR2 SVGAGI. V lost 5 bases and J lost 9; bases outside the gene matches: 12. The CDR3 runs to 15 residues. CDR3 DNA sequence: TGTGCCAGCAGTACGCGGACAGGGCTGCGAGGTGAGCAGTTCTTC. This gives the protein CASSTRTGLRGEQFF.

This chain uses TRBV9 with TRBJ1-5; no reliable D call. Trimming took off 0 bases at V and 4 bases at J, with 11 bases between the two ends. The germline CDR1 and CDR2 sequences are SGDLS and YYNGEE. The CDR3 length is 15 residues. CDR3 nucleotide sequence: TGTGCCAGCAGCGTAGGTACAATGGGAAATCAGCCCCAGCATTTT. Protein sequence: CASSVGTMGNQPQHF.

As DNA, the CDR3 is TGTGCCAGCAGCTTAGGACAGAACACCGGGGAGCTGTTTTTT. Amino acids: CASSLGQNTGELFF. V gene TRBV7-3 combines with J gene TRBJ2-2; possibly TRBD1 for D (5 bases). The length of the CDR3 is 14 residues. Germline V CDR1 and CDR2: SGHTA, FQGTGA. V dropped 2 bases and J dropped 1 base, with 5 bases sitting between them.

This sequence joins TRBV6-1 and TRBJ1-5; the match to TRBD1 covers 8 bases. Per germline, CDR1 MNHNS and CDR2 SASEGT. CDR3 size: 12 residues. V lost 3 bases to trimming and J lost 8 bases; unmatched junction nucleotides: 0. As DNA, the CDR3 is TGTGCCAGCAGTGAGGGACAGGAGCCCCAGCATTTT. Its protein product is CASSEGQEPQHF.

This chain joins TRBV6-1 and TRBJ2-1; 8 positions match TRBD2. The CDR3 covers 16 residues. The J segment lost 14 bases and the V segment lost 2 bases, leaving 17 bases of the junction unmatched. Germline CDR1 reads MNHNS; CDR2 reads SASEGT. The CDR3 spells CASSEPSQRELGEEFF. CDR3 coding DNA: TGTGCCAGCAGTGAACCGTCTCAGCGGGAGCTCGGGGAGGAGTTCTTC.

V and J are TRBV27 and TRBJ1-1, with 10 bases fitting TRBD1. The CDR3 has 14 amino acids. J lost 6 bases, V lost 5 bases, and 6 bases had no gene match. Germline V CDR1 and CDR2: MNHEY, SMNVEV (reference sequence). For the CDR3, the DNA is TGTGCCAGCAGTGGGGGACAGGGGTATGCTGAAGCTTTCTTT. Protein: CASSGGQGYAEAFF.

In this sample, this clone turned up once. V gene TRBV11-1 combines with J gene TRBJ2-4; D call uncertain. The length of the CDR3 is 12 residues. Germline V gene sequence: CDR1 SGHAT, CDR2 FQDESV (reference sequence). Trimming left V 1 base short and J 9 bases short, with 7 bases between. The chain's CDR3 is CASSLGDGIQYF. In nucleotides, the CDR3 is TGTGCCAGCAGCTTAGGGGATGGCATTCAGTACTTC. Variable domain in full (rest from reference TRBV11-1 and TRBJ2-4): EAEVAQSPRYKITEKSQAVAFWCDPISGHATLYWYRQILGQGPELLVQFQDESVVDDSQLPKDRFSAERLKGVDSTLKIQPAELGDSAMYLCASSLGDGIQYFGAGTRLSVL.

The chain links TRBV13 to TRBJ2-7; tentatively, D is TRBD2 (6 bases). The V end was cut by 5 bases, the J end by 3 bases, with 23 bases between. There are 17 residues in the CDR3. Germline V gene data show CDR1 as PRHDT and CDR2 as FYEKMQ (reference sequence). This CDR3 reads CASSTSGEGSPFYEQYF. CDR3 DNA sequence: TGTGCCAGCAGCACCTCGGGGGAAGGGAGCCCGTTCTACGAGCAGTACTTC.

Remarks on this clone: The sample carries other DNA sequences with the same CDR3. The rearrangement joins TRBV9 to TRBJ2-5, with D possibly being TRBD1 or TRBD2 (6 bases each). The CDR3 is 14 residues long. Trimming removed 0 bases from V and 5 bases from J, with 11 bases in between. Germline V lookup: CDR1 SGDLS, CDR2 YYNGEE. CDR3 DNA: TGTGCCAGCAGCGTAGAGGGGGGTGAGGAGACCCAGTACTTC. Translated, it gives CASSVEGGEETQYF.

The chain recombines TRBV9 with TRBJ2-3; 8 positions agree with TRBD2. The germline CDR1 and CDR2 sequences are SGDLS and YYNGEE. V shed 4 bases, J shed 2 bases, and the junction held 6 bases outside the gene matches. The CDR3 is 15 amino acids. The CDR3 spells CASSPWTSPTDTQYF. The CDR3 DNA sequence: TGTGCCAGCAGCCCTTGGACTAGCCCCACAGATACGCAGTATTTT.

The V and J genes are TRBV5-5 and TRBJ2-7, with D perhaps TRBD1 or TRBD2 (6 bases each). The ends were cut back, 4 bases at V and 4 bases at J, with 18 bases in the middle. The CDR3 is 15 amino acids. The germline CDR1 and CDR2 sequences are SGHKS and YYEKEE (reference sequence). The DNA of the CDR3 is TGTGCCAGCAGCCGCGGCGGAGGGGGTCGTTACGAGCAGTACTTC. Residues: CASSRGGGGRYEQYF.

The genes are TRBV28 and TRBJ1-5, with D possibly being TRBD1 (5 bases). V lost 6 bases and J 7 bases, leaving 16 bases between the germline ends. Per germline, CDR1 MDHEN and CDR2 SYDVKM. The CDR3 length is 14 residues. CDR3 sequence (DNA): TGTGCCAGCAGCTTGGGGGTGGGGCGACAGCCCCAGCATTTT. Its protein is CASSLGVGRQPQHF.

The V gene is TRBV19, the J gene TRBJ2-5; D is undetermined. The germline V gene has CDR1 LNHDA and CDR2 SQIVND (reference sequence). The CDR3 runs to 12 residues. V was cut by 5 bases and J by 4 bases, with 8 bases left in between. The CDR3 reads CASSALGETQYF. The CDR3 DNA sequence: TGTGCCAGTAGTGCCCTGGGAGAGACCCAGTACTTC.

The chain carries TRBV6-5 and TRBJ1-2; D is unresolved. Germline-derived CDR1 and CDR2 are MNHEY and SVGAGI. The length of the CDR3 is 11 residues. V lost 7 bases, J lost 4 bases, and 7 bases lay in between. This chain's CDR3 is CASMGSYGYTF. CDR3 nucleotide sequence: TGTGCCAGCATGGGCAGCTATGGCTACACCTTC.

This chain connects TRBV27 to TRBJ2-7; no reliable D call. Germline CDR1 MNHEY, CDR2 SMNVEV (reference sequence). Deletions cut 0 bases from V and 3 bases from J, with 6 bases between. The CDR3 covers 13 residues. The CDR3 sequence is CASSLSRNYEQYF. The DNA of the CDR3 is TGTGCCAGCAGTTTATCTCGGAACTACGAGCAGTACTTC.

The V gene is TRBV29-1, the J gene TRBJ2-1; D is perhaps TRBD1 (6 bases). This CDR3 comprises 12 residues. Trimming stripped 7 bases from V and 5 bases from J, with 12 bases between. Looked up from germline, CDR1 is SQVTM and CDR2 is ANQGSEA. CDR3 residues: CSGGQRNNEQFF. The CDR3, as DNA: TGCAGCGGCGGACAGCGGAACAATGAGCAGTTCTTC.

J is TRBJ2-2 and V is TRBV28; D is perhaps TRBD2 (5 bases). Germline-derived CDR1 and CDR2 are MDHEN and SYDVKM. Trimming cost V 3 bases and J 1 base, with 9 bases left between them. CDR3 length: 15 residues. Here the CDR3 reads CASSFKRKNTGELFF. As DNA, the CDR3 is TGTGCCAGCAGTTTTAAGCGGAAGAACACCGGGGAGCTGTTTTTT.